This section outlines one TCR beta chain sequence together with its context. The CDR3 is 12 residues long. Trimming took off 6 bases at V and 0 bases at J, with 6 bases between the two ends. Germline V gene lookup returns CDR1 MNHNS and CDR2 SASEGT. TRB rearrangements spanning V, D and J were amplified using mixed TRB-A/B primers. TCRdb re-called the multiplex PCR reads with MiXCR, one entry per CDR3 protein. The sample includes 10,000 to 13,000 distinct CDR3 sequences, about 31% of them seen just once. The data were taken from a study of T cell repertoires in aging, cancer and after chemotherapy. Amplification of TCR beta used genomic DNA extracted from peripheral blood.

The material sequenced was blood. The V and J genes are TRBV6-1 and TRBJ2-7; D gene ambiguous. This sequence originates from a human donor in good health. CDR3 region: CASSVSSYEQYF. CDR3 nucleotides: TGTGCCAGCAGCGTCAGCTCCTACGAGCAGTACTTC.